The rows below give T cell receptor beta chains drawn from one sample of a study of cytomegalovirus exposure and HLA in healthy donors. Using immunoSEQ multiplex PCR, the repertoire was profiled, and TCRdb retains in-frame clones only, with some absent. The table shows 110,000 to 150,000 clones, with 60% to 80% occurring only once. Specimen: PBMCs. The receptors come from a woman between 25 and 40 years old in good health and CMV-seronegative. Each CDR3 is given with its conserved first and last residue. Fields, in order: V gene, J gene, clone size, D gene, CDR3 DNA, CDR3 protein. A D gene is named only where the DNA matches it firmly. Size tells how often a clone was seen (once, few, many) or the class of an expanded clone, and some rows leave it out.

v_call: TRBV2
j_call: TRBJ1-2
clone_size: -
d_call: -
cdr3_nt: TGTGCCAGCAGTGATGTCGCGGGGTATGGCTACACCTTC
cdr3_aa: CASSDVAGYGYTF

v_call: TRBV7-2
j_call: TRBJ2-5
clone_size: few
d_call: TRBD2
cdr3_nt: TGTGCCAGCAGCGTGAATAGCGGGGAAGAGACCCAGTACTTC
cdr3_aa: CASSVNSGEETQYF

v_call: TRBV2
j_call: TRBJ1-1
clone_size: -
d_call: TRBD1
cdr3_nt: TGTGCCAGCAGTGAATATAGGACAGGCCCCCGCATGAACACTGAAGCTTTCTTT
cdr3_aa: CASSEYRTGPRMNTEAFF

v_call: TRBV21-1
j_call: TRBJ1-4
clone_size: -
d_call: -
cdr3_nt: TGTGCCAGCAGCATGGGACAGGGGTCAGAAAAACTGTTTTTT
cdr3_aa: CASSMGQGSEKLFF

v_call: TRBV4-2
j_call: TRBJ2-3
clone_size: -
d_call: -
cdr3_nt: TGTGCCAGCAGCCCCGGTAGGGCAGGGAACACAGATACGCAGTATTTT
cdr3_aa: CASSPGRAGNTDTQYF

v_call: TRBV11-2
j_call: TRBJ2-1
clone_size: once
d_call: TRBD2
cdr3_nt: TGTGCCAGCAGCTTCAGAAAACTAGCGGGGGCCTACAATGAGCAGTTCTTC
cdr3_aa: CASSFRKLAGAYNEQFF

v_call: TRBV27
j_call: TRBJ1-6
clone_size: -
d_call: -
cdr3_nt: TGTGCCAGCAGTTTATCCCCTGGCAGGGTGGCACCCCTCCACTTT
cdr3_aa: CASSLSPGRVAPLHF

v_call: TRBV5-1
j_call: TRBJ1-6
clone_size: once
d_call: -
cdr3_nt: TGCGCCAGCAGCCTCGAACTCCTGAGCTCCTATAATTCACCCCTCCACTTT
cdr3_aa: CASSLELLSSYNSPLHF

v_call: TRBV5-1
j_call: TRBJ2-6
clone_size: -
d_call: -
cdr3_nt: TGCGCCAGCAGCTTATCGCGGGCTGGGGCCAACGTCCTGACTTTC
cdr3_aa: CASSLSRAGANVLTF

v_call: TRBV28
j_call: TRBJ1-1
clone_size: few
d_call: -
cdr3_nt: TGTGCCAGCAGTTTCGGGGTTCACACTGAAGCTTTCTTT
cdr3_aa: CASSFGVHTEAFF

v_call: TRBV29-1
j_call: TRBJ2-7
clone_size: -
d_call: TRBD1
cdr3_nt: TGCAGCGTTGAGGGACAGGGGGAGGGCGAGCAGTACTTC
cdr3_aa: CSVEGQGEGEQYF

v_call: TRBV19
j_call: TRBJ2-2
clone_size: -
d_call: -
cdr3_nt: TGTGCCAGTTCTCCTGCCGGGGAGCTGTTTTTT
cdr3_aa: CASSPAGELFF

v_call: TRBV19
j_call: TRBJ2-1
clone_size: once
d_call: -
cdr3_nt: TGTGCCAGTAAAGTGGGAGTCTCTTACAATGAGCAGTTCTTC
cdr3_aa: CASKVGVSYNEQFF

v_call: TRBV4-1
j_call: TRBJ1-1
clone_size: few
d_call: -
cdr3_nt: TGCGCCAGCAGCCAGCCCGGGAGGATTGAAGCTTTCTTT
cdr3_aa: CASSQPGRIEAFF

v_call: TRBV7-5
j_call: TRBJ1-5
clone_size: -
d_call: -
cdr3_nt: TGTGCCAGAAGCTTAGTCTTCGGGTTGTCGACCAGGGCCCCCAGTCAGCCCCAGCATTTT
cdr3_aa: CARSLVFGLSTRAPSQPQHF

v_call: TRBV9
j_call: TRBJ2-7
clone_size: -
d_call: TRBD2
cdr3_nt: TGTGCCAGCAGCGTAGCCCCGGGACTAGCCGTCGACGAGCAGTACTTC
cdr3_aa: CASSVAPGLAVDEQYF

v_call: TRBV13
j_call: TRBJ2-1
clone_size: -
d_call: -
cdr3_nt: TGTGCCAGCAGCCCCAGGGGTTTCTCCCCCTACAATGAGCAGTTCTTC
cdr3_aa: CASSPRGFSPYNEQFF

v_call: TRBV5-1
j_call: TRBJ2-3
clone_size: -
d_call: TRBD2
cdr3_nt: TGCGCCAGCAGCTTGGCAACTAGCGGTAGCACAGATACGCAGTATTTT
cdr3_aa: CASSLATSGSTDTQYF

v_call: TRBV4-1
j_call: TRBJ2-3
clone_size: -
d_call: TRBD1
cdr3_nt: TGCGCCAGCAGCCTCAGGGGGACAGATACGCAGTATTTT
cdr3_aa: CASSLRGTDTQYF

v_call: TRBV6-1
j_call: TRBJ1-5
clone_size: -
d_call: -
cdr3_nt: TGTGCCAGCAGTGAGTACGACCAGGGGATTAGCAATCAGCCCCAGCATTTT
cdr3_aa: CASSEYDQGISNQPQHF

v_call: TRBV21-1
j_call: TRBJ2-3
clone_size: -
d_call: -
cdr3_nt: TGTGCCAGCAGCAAACCCCAGGGGGACATACCAGATACGCAGTATTTT
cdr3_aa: CASSKPQGDIPDTQYF

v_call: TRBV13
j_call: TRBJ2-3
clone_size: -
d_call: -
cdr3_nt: TGTGCCAGCAGCTTGAGCATTTCGACAGATACGCAGTATTTT
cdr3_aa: CASSLSISTDTQYF

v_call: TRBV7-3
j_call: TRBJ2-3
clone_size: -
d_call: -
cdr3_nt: TGTGCCAGCAGCCCCGGGGGCACAGATACGCAGTATTTT
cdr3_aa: CASSPGGTDTQYF

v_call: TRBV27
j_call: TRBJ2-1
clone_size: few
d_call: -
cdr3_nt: TGTGCCAGCAGCCGTCGGGAGTTTAGGTACAATGAGCAGTTCTTC
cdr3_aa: CASSRREFRYNEQFF

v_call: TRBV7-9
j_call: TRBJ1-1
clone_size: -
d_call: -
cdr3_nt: TGTGCCAGCAGCTTAAACGTCGGGGTCACTGAAGCTTTCTTT
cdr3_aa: CASSLNVGVTEAFF

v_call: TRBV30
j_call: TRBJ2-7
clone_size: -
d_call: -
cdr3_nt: TGTGCCTGGACCAGGGCCGAAAGCTCCTACGAGCAGTACTTC
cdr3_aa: CAWTRAESSYEQYF

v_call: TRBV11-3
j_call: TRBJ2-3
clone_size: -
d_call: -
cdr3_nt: TGTGCCAGCAGTACTAGCGCGGGGGCTGGAGATACGCAGTATTTT
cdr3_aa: CASSTSAGAGDTQYF

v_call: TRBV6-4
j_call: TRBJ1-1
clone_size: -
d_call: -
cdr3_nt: TGTGCCAGCAGCCCCACGGGGGACGGGGGCACTGAAGCTTTCTTT
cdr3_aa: CASSPTGDGGTEAFF

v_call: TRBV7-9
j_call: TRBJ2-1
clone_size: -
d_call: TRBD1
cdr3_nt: TGTGCCAGCAGCTTAGCAGGGACAGGTGGCAATGAGCAGTTCTTC
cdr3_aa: CASSLAGTGGNEQFF

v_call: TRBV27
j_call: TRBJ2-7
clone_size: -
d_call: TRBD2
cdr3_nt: TGTGCCAGCAGTTCTCCCGTGACTAGCGGGAGACACGAGCAGTACTTC
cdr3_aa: CASSSPVTSGRHEQYF

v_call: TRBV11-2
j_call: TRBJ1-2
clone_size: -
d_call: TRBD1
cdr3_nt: TGTGCCAGCAGCTCGACAAGACAGGGGAGTGCCTATGGCTACACCTTC
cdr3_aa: CASSSTRQGSAYGYTF

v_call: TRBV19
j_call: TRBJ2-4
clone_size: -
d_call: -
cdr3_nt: TGTGCCAGTAGTACTATCCCCCCAAACATTCAGTACTTC
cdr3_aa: CASSTIPPNIQYF

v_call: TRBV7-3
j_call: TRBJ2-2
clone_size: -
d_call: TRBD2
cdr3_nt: TGTGCCAGCAGCCCCTTAGGGAGGGGAAGCGGGGAGCTGTTTTTT
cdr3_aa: CASSPLGRGSGELFF

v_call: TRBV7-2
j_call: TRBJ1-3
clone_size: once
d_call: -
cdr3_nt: TGTGCCAGCAGCCCTCGATTTCAGGGTTCTGGAAACACCATATATTTT
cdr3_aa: CASSPRFQGSGNTIYF

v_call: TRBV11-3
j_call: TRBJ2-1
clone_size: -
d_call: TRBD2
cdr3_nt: TGTGCCAGCAGCCAGGGACTAGCGGGAGTAGATGAGCAGTTCTTC
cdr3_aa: CASSQGLAGVDEQFF

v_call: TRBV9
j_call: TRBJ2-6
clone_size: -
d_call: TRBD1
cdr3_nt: TGTGCCAGCAGCCCGGGACAGGGAAGCTCTGGGGCCAACGTCCTGACTTTC
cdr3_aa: CASSPGQGSSGANVLTF

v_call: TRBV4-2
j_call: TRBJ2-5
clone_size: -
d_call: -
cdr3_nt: TGTGCCAGCAGCCAAGATTGGGGCAGGGCGGAGACCCAGTACTTC
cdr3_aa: CASSQDWGRAETQYF

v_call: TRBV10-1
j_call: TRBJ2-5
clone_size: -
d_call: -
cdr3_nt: TGCGCCAGCAGTGAGTCTCCGGGACAATCGACCCAGTACTTC
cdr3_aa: CASSESPGQSTQYF

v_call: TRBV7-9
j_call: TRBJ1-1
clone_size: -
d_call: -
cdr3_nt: TGTGCCAGCAGCTTCCGAGAGAACACTGAAGCTTTCTTT
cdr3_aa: CASSFRENTEAFF

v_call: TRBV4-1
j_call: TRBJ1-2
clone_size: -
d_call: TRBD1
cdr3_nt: TGCGCCAGCAGCCAAGAGGGACAGTATTTCGCTAACTATGGCTACACCTTC
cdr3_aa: CASSQEGQYFANYGYTF

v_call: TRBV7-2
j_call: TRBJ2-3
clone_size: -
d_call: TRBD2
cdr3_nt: TGTGCCAGCAGCTTAGTAGCGGGGTCAGATACGCAGTATTTT
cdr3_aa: CASSLVAGSDTQYF

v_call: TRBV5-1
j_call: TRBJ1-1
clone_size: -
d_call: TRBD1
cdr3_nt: TGCGCCAGCAGCATGACAGGGGTGAACACTGAAGCTTTCTTT
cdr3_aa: CASSMTGVNTEAFF

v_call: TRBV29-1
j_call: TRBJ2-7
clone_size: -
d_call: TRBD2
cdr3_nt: TGCAGCGTTCTGGGTCGGACTAGCGGAACCTCCTACGAGCAGTACTTC
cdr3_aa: CSVLGRTSGTSYEQYF

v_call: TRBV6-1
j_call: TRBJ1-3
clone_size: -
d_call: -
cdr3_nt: TGTGCCAGCAGTGATACACCGTTCTCTGGAAACACCATATATTTT
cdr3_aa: CASSDTPFSGNTIYF

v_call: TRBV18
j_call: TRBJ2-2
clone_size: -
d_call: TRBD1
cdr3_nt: TGTGCCAGCTCAGACCGGACAGGGACGAACACCGGGGAGCTGTTTTTT
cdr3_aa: CASSDRTGTNTGELFF

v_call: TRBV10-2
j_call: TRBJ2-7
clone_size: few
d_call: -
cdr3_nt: TGCGCCAGCATGTCAGGTGTAAGCTCCTACGAGCAGTACTTC
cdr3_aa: CASMSGVSSYEQYF